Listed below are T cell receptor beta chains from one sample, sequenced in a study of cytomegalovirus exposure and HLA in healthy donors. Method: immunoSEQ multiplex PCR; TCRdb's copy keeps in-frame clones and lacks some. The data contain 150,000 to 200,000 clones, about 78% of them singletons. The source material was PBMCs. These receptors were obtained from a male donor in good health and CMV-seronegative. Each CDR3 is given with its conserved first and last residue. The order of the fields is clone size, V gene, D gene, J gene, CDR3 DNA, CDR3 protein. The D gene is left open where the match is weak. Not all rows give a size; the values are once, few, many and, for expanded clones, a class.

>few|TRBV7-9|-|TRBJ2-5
TGTGCCAGCAGCTTAAATTGGCAACAAGAGACCCAGTACTTC
CASSLNWQQETQYF
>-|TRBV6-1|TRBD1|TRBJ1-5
TGTGCCAGCAGTGAAGACAGGGGAGTTGGACAGCCCCAGCATTTT
CASSEDRGVGQPQHF
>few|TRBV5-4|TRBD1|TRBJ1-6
TGTGCCAGCAGCCGCGACAGGGAGTCACCCCTCCACTTT
CASSRDRESPLHF
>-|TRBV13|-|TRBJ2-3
TGTGCCAGCAGCCTACCCGGGGTAGATACGCAGTATTTT
CASSLPGVDTQYF
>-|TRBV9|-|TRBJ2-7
TGTGCCAGCAGCGTCGCCGCTTCTTCAGGAGGGGTCGGGCAGTACTTC
CASSVAASSGGVGQYF
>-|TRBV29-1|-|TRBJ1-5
TGCAGCGCCGGGGATAGCAATCAGCCCCAGCATTTT
CSAGDSNQPQHF
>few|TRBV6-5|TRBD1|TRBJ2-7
TGTGCCAGCAGTTATCGTGAGGACAGGGGTAACGAGCAGTACTTC
CASSYREDRGNEQYF
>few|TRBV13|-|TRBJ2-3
TGTGCCAGCAGCCGTGAGGCTAGATTCACAGATACGCAGTATTTT
CASSREARFTDTQYF
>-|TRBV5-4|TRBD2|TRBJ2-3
TGTGCCAGCAGCTTGGGACTAGCGGGTACAGATACGCAGTATTTT
CASSLGLAGTDTQYF
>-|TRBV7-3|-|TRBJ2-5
TGTGCCAGCAGCCCAGGGGGGCAAGAGACCCAGTACTTC
CASSPGGQETQYF
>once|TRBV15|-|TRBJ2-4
TGTGCCACCAGCAGATCCCAACTAGCCAAAAACATTCAGTACTTC
CATSRSQLAKNIQYF
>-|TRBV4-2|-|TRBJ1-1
TGTGCCAGCAGCCAAGTTCAGGGTTTAGACGAGAACACTGAAGCTTTCTTT
CASSQVQGLDENTEAFF
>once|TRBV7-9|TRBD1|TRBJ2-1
TGTGCCAGCAGCTTAAGTCAGGGGGCCTACAATGAGCAGTTCTTC
CASSLSQGAYNEQFF
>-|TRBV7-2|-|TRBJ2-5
TGTGCCCGCTGGGCTCAAGAGACCCAGTACTTC
CARWAQETQYF
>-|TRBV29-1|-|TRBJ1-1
TGCAGCGCCGAGGGGGGGAGTGAAGCTTTCTTT
CSAEGGSEAFF
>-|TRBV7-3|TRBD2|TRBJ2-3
TGTGCCAGCAGCCCTACTGGGCGGGGGGGCGCCACCGGGGGTACGCAGTATTTT
CASSPTGRGGATGGTQYF
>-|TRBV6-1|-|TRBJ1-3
TGTGCCAGCAGTGAATATCGGTCCTCTGGAAACACCATATATTTT
CASSEYRSSGNTIYF
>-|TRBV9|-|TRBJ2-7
TGTGCCAGCAGCAATCAGGGTACGCAGTACTTC
CASSNQGTQYF
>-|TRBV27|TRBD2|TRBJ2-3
TGTGCCAGCAGTTCCCTTAGCGGGAAAGTGGATACGCAGTATTTT
CASSSLSGKVDTQYF
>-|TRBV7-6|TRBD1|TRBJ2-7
TGTGCCAGCAGCTCAGCGGGACAGGGCGCCTACGAGCAGTACTTC
CASSSAGQGAYEQYF
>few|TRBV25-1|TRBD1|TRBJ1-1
TGTGCCAGCAGTGGGACAGGGGGAACTGAAGCTTTCTTT
CASSGTGGTEAFF
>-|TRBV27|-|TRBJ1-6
TGTGCCAGCAGTTTGGAGGGCCCGGGGGCCCTCCACTTT
CASSLEGPGALHF
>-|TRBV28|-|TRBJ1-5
TGTGCCAGCAGCACTCGACAAGCTAATCAGCCCCAGCATTTT
CASSTRQANQPQHF
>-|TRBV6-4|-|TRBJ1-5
TGTGCCAGCAGTGACCCTAGACAGGGCAATCAGCCCCAGCATTTT
CASSDPRQGNQPQHF
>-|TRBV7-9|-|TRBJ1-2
TGTGCCAGCAGGGGCGGACAGTACTATGGCTACACCTTC
CASRGGQYYGYTF
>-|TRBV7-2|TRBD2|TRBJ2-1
TGTGCCAGCAGCCCGGGGACTAGCGTCTACAATGAGCAGTTCTTC
CASSPGTSVYNEQFF
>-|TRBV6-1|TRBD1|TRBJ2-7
TGTGCCAGCAGTGAAAATGTGCAGGGGGCGAGCGAGCAGTACTTC
CASSENVQGASEQYF
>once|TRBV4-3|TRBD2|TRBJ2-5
TGCGCCAGCAGCCAAACTAGCGGGGGGGCTGGGGAGACCCAGTACTTC
CASSQTSGGAGETQYF
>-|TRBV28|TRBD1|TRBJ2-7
TGTGCCAGCAGTACCCCCTTCCTCAACCGGGACAGGGGCCACTACGAGCAGTACTTC
CASSTPFLNRDRGHYEQYF
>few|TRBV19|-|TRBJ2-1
TGTGCCAGTAGTATAGTCCCCAGGGCCGAGCAGTTCTTC
CASSIVPRAEQFF
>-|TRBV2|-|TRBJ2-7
TGTGCCAGCAAGGGCAGTCCAGGGGCCTACGAGCAGTACTTC
CASKGSPGAYEQYF
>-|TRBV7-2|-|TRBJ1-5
TGTGCCAGCAGCTTGGAGGACAGCAACAATCAGCCCCAGCATTTT
CASSLEDSNNQPQHF
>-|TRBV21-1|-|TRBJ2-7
TGTGCCAGCAGCAAATGGGACTGGAGCTCCTACGAGCAGTACTTC
CASSKWDWSSYEQYF
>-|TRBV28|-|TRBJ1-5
TGTGCCATCGGGGAAAGCAATCAGCCCCAGCATTTT
CAIGESNQPQHF
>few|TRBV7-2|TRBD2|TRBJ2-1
TGTGCCAGCAGCTTTCGGGGGGGCCGCGATGAGCAGTTCTTC
CASSFRGGRDEQFF
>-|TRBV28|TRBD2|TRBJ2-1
TGTGCCAGCAGTCCAAGCGGTCTAGCGGCTTACAATGAGCAGTTCTTC
CASSPSGLAAYNEQFF
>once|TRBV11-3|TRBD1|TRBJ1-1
TGTGCCAGCAGCCCCAGACAGGGGATGAACACTGAAGCTTTCTTT
CASSPRQGMNTEAFF
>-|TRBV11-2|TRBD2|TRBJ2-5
TGTGCCAGCAGCCTGTTTCTAGCGGGGGGTTACTTCGAGACCCAGTACTTC
CASSLFLAGGYFETQYF
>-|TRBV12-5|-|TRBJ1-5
TGTGCTAGTGGGGGAACAGGGAATCAGCCCCAGCATTTT
CASGGTGNQPQHF
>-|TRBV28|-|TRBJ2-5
TGTGCCAGCAGTTTGGTGAGTCTCCAAGAGACCCAGTACTTC
CASSLVSLQETQYF
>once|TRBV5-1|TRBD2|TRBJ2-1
TGCGCCAGCAGCTCGCCTTTAGCGGGAGGTGAGCAGTTCTTC
CASSSPLAGGEQFF
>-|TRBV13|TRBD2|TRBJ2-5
TGTGCCAGCAGCGCCCGGCTAGCGGGCCAAGAGACCCAGTACTTC
CASSARLAGQETQYF
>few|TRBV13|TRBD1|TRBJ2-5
TGTGCCAGCAGTCCCATCGGACAGGGAGAGACCCAGTACTTC
CASSPIGQGETQYF
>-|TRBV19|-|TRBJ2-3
TGTGCCAGTAGTATGCTGGACTCTAGCACAGATACGCAGTATTTT
CASSMLDSSTDTQYF
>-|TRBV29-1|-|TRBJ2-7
TGCAGCGTTGAAACATCTGGATGGAGTTCCTACGAGCAGTACTTC
CSVETSGWSSYEQYF
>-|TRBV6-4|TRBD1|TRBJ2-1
TGTGCCAGCAGTGAAGGACAGGGCGATGAGCAGTTCTTC
CASSEGQGDEQFF
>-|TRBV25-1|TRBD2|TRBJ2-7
TGTGCCAGCAGTGAAGGACTAGCGGGGTCCTACGAGCAGTACTTC
CASSEGLAGSYEQYF
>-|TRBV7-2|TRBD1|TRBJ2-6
TGTGCCAGCAGATTACAGGGGCCTTCTCTCTCTGGGGCCAACGTCCTGACTTTC
CASRLQGPSLSGANVLTF